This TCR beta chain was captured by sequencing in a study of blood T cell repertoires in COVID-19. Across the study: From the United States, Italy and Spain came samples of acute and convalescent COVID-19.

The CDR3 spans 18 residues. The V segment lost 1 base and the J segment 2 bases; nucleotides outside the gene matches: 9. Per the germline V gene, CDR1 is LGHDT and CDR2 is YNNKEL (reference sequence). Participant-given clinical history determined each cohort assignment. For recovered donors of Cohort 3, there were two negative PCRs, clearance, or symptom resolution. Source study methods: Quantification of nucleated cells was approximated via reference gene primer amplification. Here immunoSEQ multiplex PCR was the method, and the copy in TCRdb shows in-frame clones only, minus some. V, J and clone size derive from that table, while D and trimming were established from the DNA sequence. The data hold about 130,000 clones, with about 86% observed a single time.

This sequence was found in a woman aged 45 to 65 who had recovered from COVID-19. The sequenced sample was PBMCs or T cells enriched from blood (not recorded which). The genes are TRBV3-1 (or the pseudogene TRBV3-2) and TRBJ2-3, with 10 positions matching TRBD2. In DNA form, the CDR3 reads TGTGCCAGCAGCCAAGTGGTTCTAGCGGGGGAGTACACAGATACGCAGTATTTT. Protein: CASSQVVLAGEYTDTQYF.